The entry below describes one T cell receptor (beta chain). The antigen is undetermined. The CD8 memory fraction combined CD45RO+ cells with TemRA cells (CCR7-negative CD45RA+). Profiled with immunoSEQ multiplex PCR; TCRdb holds only in-frame clones, not every one. The data show roughly 410,000 clones, roughly 96% seen once. V was pared by 2 bases and J by 10 bases, with 15 bases between. This CDR3 has 15 residues. The germline CDR1 and CDR2 sequences are MNHEY and SVGAGI. This specimen comes from a study of shared clonotypes between healthy human individuals. Points from the study as a whole: The sharing of 5% to 6.5% of naive CD4 clonotypes was seen across a handful of donors.

The sequenced sample consisted of memory CD8+ T cells sorted from blood. Sample subset: CD45RO+ cells pooled with CCR7-negative TemRA cells. This sequence joins TRBV6-5 and TRBJ1-6; D is ambiguous. This TCR was recovered from a man aged 30 to 45 in good health. CDR3 in DNA: TGTGCCAGCAGTTACGATGCCTCTAGAGCGTCACCCCTCCACTTT. Its translation is CASSYDASRASPLHF.